This TCR beta chain was sequenced for a study of blood T cells in healthy people across ages. With a J-beta primer mix and a sample-barcoded 5' primer, a second PCR ran about 6 to 11 cycles. In TCRdb, the 5' RACE reads were re-called with MiXCR into one record per CDR3 protein. The profile covers about 640,000 distinct CDR3 sequences, with around 38% appearing a single time and about 30% taken by the ten largest. Healthy Caucasian individuals from Russia aged roughly 6 to 95 were enrolled as donors. Whenever a sample was processed, at least 6 million PBMCs were isolated. Notes on the study in general: Older individuals had lower TCR beta diversity per million T cells (the decline was roughly linear). It was held that the diversity estimates obtained from one million T cells were underestimates.

This clonotype was seen a few times. Its antigen remains unidentified. Sequenced material: blood. The origin of this receptor is an elderly man in good health.

CDR3 sequence: CASSLAIGVAEAFF. In DNA form, the CDR3 reads TGTGCCAGCAGCTTAGCGATAGGGGTCGCTGAAGCTTTCTTT. V usage is TRBV7-2 and J usage is TRBJ1-1; a weak D match, TRBD1 (5 bases). CDR3 length: 14 amino acids. With 0 bases removed from V and 6 bases from J, the gap between germline ends came to 11 bases. Per the germline V gene, CDR1 is SGHTA and CDR2 is FQGNSA. The full variable domain, with the rest looked up from reference TRBV7-2 and TRBJ1-1, is GAGVSQSPSNKVTEKGKDVELRCDPISGHTALYWYRQSLGQGLEFLIYFQGNSAPDKSGLPSDRFSAERTGGSVSTLTIQRTQQEDSAVYLCASSLAIGVAEAFFGQGTRLTVV.